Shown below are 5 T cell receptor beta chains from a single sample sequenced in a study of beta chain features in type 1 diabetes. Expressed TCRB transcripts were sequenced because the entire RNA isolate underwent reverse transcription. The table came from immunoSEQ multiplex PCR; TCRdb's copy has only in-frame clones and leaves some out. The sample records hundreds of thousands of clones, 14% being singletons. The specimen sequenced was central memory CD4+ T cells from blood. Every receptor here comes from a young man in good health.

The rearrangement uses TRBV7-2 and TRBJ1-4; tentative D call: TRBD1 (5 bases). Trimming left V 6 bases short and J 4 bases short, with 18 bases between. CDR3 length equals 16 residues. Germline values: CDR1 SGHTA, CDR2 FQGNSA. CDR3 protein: CASSLMSQAINEKLFF. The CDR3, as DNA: TGTGCCAGCAGTCTAATGTCACAGGCGATTAATGAAAAACTGTTTTTT.

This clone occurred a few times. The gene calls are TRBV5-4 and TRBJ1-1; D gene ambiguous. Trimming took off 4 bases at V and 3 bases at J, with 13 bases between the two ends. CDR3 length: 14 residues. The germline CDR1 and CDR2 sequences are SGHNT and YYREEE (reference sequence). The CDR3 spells CASSPPGSDTEAFF. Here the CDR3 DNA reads TGTGCCAGCAGCCCCCCGGGGAGCGACACTGAAGCTTTCTTT.

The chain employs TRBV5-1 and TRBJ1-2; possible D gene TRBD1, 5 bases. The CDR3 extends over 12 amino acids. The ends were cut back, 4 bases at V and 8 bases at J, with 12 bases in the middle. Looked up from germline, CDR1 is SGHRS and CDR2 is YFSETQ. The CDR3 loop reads CASSPTKGGYTF. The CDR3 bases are TGCGCCAGCAGCCCGACAAAGGGGGGCTACACCTTC.

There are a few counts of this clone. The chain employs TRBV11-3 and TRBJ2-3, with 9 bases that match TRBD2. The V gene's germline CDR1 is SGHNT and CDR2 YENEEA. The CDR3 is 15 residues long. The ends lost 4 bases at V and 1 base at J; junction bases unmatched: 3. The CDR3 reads CASSWRTSGTDTQYF. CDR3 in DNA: TGTGCCAGCAGCTGGAGGACTAGCGGCACAGATACGCAGTATTTT.

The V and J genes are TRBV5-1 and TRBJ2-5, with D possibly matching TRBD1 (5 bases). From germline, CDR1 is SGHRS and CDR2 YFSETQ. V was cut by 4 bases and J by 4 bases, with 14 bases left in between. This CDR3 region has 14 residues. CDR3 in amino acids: CASSLKGHGETQYF. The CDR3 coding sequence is TGCGCCAGCAGCCTGAAAGGACACGGAGAGACCCAGTACTTC. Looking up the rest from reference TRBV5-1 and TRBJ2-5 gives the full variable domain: KAGVTQTPRYLIKTRGQQVTLSCSPISGHRSVSWYQQTPGQGLQFLFEYFSETQRNKGNFPGRFSGRQFSNSRSEMNVSTLELGDSALYLCASSLKGHGETQYFGPGTRLLVL.